Listed below are T cell receptor beta chains from one sample, sequenced in a study of a mutant IDH1 vaccine in newly diagnosed glioma. Sequencing was performed with immunoSEQ multiplex PCR; in TCRdb, only in-frame clones are kept and a portion is missing. The sample holds roughly 52,000 clones; approximately 80% are singletons and the top ten take around 4.1%. Their cognate antigens are unknown. The sequencing here drew on PBMCs, taken from a glioma patient whose treatment included an IDH1 peptide vaccine. The receptors were sampled from a young woman with glioma. The CDR3 runs from the conserved cysteine through the conserved F or W. Each record gives: J gene, V gene, D gene, clone size, CDR3 length, CDR3 protein, CDR3 DNA. A D gene is named only where the DNA matches it firmly. Not all rows give a size; the values are once, few, many and, for expanded clones, a class.

J gene: TRBJ2-1
V gene: TRBV14
D gene: .
clone size: .
CDR3 length: 13
CDR3 protein: CASSFPEHNEQFF
CDR3 DNA: TGTGCCAGCAGCTTTCCAGAGCACAATGAGCAGTTCTTC

J gene: TRBJ2-7
V gene: TRBV25-1
D gene: TRBD2
clone size: .
CDR3 length: 14
CDR3 protein: CASSGTSRNYEQYF
CDR3 DNA: TGTGCCAGCAGTGGGACTAGCAGAAACTACGAGCAGTACTTC

J gene: TRBJ1-1
V gene: TRBV4-1
D gene: .
clone size: .
CDR3 length: 13
CDR3 protein: CASSTTGNTEAFF
CDR3 DNA: TGCGCCAGCAGCACGACAGGGAACACTGAAGCTTTCTTT

J gene: TRBJ2-3
V gene: TRBV6-5
D gene: TRBD2
clone size: once
CDR3 length: 15
CDR3 protein: CASSYNGRAADTQYF
CDR3 DNA: TGTGCCAGCAGTTACAACGGGAGGGCCGCAGATACGCAGTATTTT

J gene: TRBJ2-7
V gene: TRBV7-2
D gene: .
clone size: .
CDR3 length: 13
CDR3 protein: CASSPAASYEQYF
CDR3 DNA: TGTGCCAGCAGCCCTGCCGCGTCCTACGAGCAGTACTTC

J gene: TRBJ2-5
V gene: TRBV30
D gene: .
clone size: .
CDR3 length: 13
CDR3 protein: CAWQDQRGETQYF
CDR3 DNA: TGTGCCTGGCAGGACCAGAGGGGAGAGACCCAGTACTTC

J gene: TRBJ1-5
V gene: TRBV6-1
D gene: .
clone size: once
CDR3 length: 11
CDR3 protein: CASSEYQPQHF
CDR3 DNA: TGTGCCAGCAGTGAATATCAGCCCCAGCATTTT

J gene: TRBJ2-2
V gene: TRBV7-9
D gene: .
clone size: .
CDR3 length: 16
CDR3 protein: CASSQNWGRDTGELFF
CDR3 DNA: TGTGCCAGCAGCCAGAACTGGGGTAGGGATACCGGGGAGCTGTTTTTT

J gene: TRBJ1-1
V gene: TRBV5-1
D gene: .
clone size: .
CDR3 length: 14
CDR3 protein: CASSLGPAETEAFF
CDR3 DNA: TGCGCCAGCAGCCTGGGTCCCGCGGAGACTGAAGCTTTCTTT

J gene: TRBJ2-1
V gene: TRBV5-4
D gene: .
clone size: .
CDR3 length: 13
CDR3 protein: CASSLAVQDEQFF
CDR3 DNA: TGTGCCAGCAGCTTGGCCGTCCAGGATGAGCAGTTCTTC

J gene: TRBJ2-3
V gene: TRBV14
D gene: .
clone size: few
CDR3 length: 12
CDR3 protein: CASSQGLYTQYF
CDR3 DNA: TGTGCCAGCAGCCAAGGACTTTATACGCAGTATTTT

J gene: TRBJ2-7
V gene: TRBV30
D gene: .
clone size: .
CDR3 length: 12
CDR3 protein: CAWSLGDYEQYF
CDR3 DNA: TGTGCCTGGAGCCTGGGGGACTACGAGCAGTACTTC

J gene: TRBJ2-7
V gene: TRBV6-1
D gene: TRBD2
clone size: .
CDR3 length: 15
CDR3 protein: CASSDGAGGAYEQYF
CDR3 DNA: TGTGCCAGCAGCGACGGGGCGGGAGGGGCCTACGAGCAGTACTTC

J gene: TRBJ1-2
V gene: TRBV27
D gene: .
clone size: .
CDR3 length: 15
CDR3 protein: CASSFSPQGNYGYTF
CDR3 DNA: TGTGCCAGCAGTTTTTCTCCTCAGGGCAACTATGGCTACACCTTC

J gene: TRBJ1-2
V gene: TRBV5-6
D gene: .
clone size: .
CDR3 length: 15
CDR3 protein: CASSYRDWELSGYTF
CDR3 DNA: TGTGCCAGCAGCTACCGGGACTGGGAATTATCTGGCTACACCTTC

J gene: TRBJ2-2
V gene: TRBV14
D gene: TRBD1
clone size: few
CDR3 length: 18
CDR3 protein: CASTQDGTVPNFTGELFF
CDR3 DNA: TGTGCCAGCACCCAGGACGGGACAGTGCCCAATTTTACCGGGGAGCTGTTTTTT

J gene: TRBJ2-7
V gene: TRBV18
D gene: .
clone size: .
CDR3 length: 15
CDR3 protein: CASSPPTGGPYEQYF
CDR3 DNA: TGTGCCAGCTCACCCCCAACCGGGGGCCCCTACGAGCAGTACTTC

J gene: TRBJ1-6
V gene: TRBV7-3
D gene: TRBD1
clone size: .
CDR3 length: 16
CDR3 protein: CASSLLGQGNNSPLHF
CDR3 DNA: TGTGCCAGCAGCCTCCTGGGACAGGGGAATAATTCACCCCTCCACTTT

J gene: TRBJ1-2
V gene: TRBV9
D gene: TRBD1
clone size: .
CDR3 length: 16
CDR3 protein: CASSVNWDRGSDGYTF
CDR3 DNA: TGTGCCAGCAGCGTGAATTGGGACAGGGGTTCTGATGGCTACACCTTC

J gene: TRBJ1-3
V gene: TRBV18
D gene: .
clone size: .
CDR3 length: 16
CDR3 protein: CASSPVRGELGNTIYF
CDR3 DNA: TGTGCCAGCTCACCGGTCAGGGGCGAGCTAGGGAACACCATATATTTT

J gene: TRBJ1-1
V gene: TRBV19
D gene: .
clone size: .
CDR3 length: 11
CDR3 protein: CASARNTEAFF
CDR3 DNA: TGTGCCAGCGCTAGGAACACTGAAGCTTTCTTT

J gene: TRBJ2-7
V gene: TRBV2
D gene: TRBD2
clone size: .
CDR3 length: 16
CDR3 protein: CASFIRTSGLTYEQYF
CDR3 DNA: TGTGCCAGCTTTATAAGGACTAGCGGTCTGACCTACGAGCAGTACTTC

J gene: TRBJ2-7
V gene: TRBV7-9
D gene: .
clone size: once
CDR3 length: 14
CDR3 protein: CASSLAVTAYEQYF
CDR3 DNA: TGTGCCAGCAGCTTAGCCGTCACTGCCTACGAGCAGTACTTC

J gene: TRBJ2-1
V gene: TRBV5-1
D gene: TRBD2
clone size: .
CDR3 length: 15
CDR3 protein: CASSFSAGAYNEQFF
CDR3 DNA: TGCGCCAGCAGCTTTTCGGCGGGAGCTTACAATGAGCAGTTCTTC

J gene: TRBJ1-1
V gene: TRBV25-1
D gene: .
clone size: .
CDR3 length: 14
CDR3 protein: CASSDTRGRTEAFF
CDR3 DNA: TGTGCCAGCAGTGACACGCGGGGACGCACTGAAGCTTTCTTT

J gene: TRBJ2-1
V gene: TRBV4-1
D gene: TRBD2
clone size: .
CDR3 length: 15
CDR3 protein: CASSQGRGLYNEQFF
CDR3 DNA: TGCGCCAGCAGCCAAGGGCGGGGGTTATACAATGAGCAGTTCTTC

J gene: TRBJ2-3
V gene: TRBV5-1
D gene: .
clone size: .
CDR3 length: 15
CDR3 protein: CASSFGDLSTDTQYF
CDR3 DNA: TGCGCCAGCAGCTTTGGGGACCTCTCCACAGATACGCAGTATTTT

J gene: TRBJ2-1
V gene: TRBV27
D gene: .
clone size: .
CDR3 length: 13
CDR3 protein: CASSLGAETEQFF
CDR3 DNA: TGTGCCAGCAGTTTAGGGGCGGAAACTGAGCAGTTCTTC

J gene: TRBJ2-7
V gene: TRBV6-5
D gene: TRBD2
clone size: .
CDR3 length: 14
CDR3 protein: CASSPSGNPYEQYF
CDR3 DNA: TGTGCCAGCAGCCCTAGCGGGAACCCCTACGAGCAGTACTTC

J gene: TRBJ2-6
V gene: TRBV7-3
D gene: .
clone size: .
CDR3 length: 17
CDR3 protein: CASSLTWDPLGANVLTF
CDR3 DNA: TGTGCCAGCAGCTTAACGTGGGACCCCCTTGGGGCCAACGTCCTGACTTTC

J gene: TRBJ2-1
V gene: TRBV11-2
D gene: TRBD2
clone size: .
CDR3 length: 16
CDR3 protein: CASSLLAGGPINEQFF
CDR3 DNA: TGTGCCAGCAGCTTACTAGCGGGAGGGCCTATCAATGAGCAGTTCTTC

J gene: TRBJ2-7
V gene: TRBV5-1
D gene: TRBD2
clone size: .
CDR3 length: 16
CDR3 protein: CASSLRPSGGAYEQYF
CDR3 DNA: TGCGCCAGCAGTCTTCGCCCTAGCGGGGGGGCCTACGAGCAGTACTTC

J gene: TRBJ2-7
V gene: TRBV7-9
D gene: .
clone size: once
CDR3 length: 15
CDR3 protein: CASSPPGLGGYEQYF
CDR3 DNA: TGTGCCAGCAGCCCTCCGGGCCTAGGAGGGTACGAGCAGTACTTC

J gene: TRBJ2-7
V gene: TRBV5-6
D gene: .
clone size: .
CDR3 length: 12
CDR3 protein: CASSLPRNEQYF
CDR3 DNA: TGTGCCAGCAGCTTGCCCAGAAACGAGCAGTACTTC

J gene: TRBJ2-5
V gene: TRBV11-3
D gene: .
clone size: .
CDR3 length: 13
CDR3 protein: CASSPRSPETQYF
CDR3 DNA: TGTGCCAGCAGCCCCCGGTCGCCGGAGACCCAGTACTTC

J gene: TRBJ2-2
V gene: TRBV4-2
D gene: TRBD2
clone size: .
CDR3 length: 16
CDR3 protein: CASSQAVAGVTGELFF
CDR3 DNA: TGTGCCAGCAGCCAAGCGGTAGCGGGAGTTACCGGGGAGCTGTTTTTT

J gene: TRBJ1-3
V gene: TRBV18
D gene: TRBD1
clone size: .
CDR3 length: 16
CDR3 protein: CASLRTGATSGNTIYF
CDR3 DNA: TGTGCCAGCTTGAGGACAGGGGCAACCTCTGGAAACACCATATATTTT

J gene: TRBJ1-2
V gene: TRBV29-1
D gene: .
clone size: .
CDR3 length: 11
CDR3 protein: CSVSAAYGYTF
CDR3 DNA: TGCAGCGTTTCGGCAGCCTATGGCTACACCTTC

J gene: TRBJ2-7
V gene: TRBV18
D gene: TRBD2
clone size: .
CDR3 length: 18
CDR3 protein: CASSPRTSGRAYGVEQYF
CDR3 DNA: TGTGCCAGCTCACCACGGACTAGCGGGAGGGCTTATGGGGTCGAGCAGTACTTC

J gene: TRBJ1-2
V gene: TRBV2
D gene: .
clone size: .
CDR3 length: 13
CDR3 protein: CASSGKGLYGYTF
CDR3 DNA: TGTGCCAGCAGTGGTAAGGGCCTCTATGGCTACACCTTC

J gene: TRBJ1-1
V gene: TRBV29-1
D gene: .
clone size: .
CDR3 length: 11
CDR3 protein: CSVEWSTEAFF
CDR3 DNA: TGCAGCGTTGAGTGGTCCACTGAAGCTTTCTTT

J gene: TRBJ1-6
V gene: TRBV30
D gene: .
clone size: once
CDR3 length: 15
CDR3 protein: CAWRDWEAYNSPLHF
CDR3 DNA: TGTGCCTGGAGGGACTGGGAAGCCTATAATTCACCCCTCCACTTT

J gene: TRBJ2-2
V gene: TRBV29-1
D gene: .
clone size: .
CDR3 length: 17
CDR3 protein: CSVLFPDSLSLAGELFF
CDR3 DNA: TGCAGCGTCCTATTTCCGGACAGTCTTTCCTTGGCCGGGGAGCTGTTTTTT

J gene: TRBJ2-4
V gene: TRBV9
D gene: .
clone size: .
CDR3 length: 15
CDR3 protein: CASSVGGSRENIQYF
CDR3 DNA: TGTGCCAGCAGCGTAGGGGGTAGCAGAGAAAACATTCAGTACTTC

J gene: TRBJ1-1
V gene: TRBV6-4
D gene: .
clone size: .
CDR3 length: 13
CDR3 protein: CASSEGMNTEAFF
CDR3 DNA: TGTGCCAGCAGTGAAGGGATGAACACTGAAGCTTTCTTT

J gene: TRBJ2-7
V gene: TRBV5-6
D gene: .
clone size: .
CDR3 length: 13
CDR3 protein: CASSLAGPYEQYF
CDR3 DNA: TGTGCCAGCAGCTTGGCAGGTCCCTACGAGCAGTACTTC

J gene: TRBJ2-2
V gene: TRBV6-5
D gene: .
clone size: .
CDR3 length: 12
CDR3 protein: CASSFSAGELFF
CDR3 DNA: TGTGCCAGCAGTTTCAGTGCCGGGGAGCTGTTTTTT

J gene: TRBJ1-2
V gene: TRBV10-3
D gene: .
clone size: .
CDR3 length: 14
CDR3 protein: CAISEREGAGSYTF
CDR3 DNA: TGTGCCATCAGTGAAAGGGAGGGCGCCGGGTCCTACACCTTC

J gene: TRBJ1-5
V gene: TRBV12-5
D gene: .
clone size: .
CDR3 length: 13
CDR3 protein: CASGPDVPGPQHF
CDR3 DNA: TGTGCTAGTGGCCCGGACGTCCCGGGGCCCCAGCATTTT

J gene: TRBJ1-1
V gene: TRBV28
D gene: .
clone size: .
CDR3 length: 13
CDR3 protein: CASSSAQGDEAFF
CDR3 DNA: TGTGCCAGCAGTTCCGCACAAGGGGATGAAGCTTTCTTT

J gene: TRBJ2-5
V gene: TRBV7-2
D gene: .
clone size: .
CDR3 length: 14
CDR3 protein: CASSSDPYQETQYF
CDR3 DNA: TGTGCCAGCAGCTCCGACCCGTACCAAGAGACCCAGTACTTC

J gene: TRBJ2-2
V gene: TRBV2
D gene: .
clone size: .
CDR3 length: 14
CDR3 protein: CASSGRQDTGELFF
CDR3 DNA: TGTGCCAGCAGTGGGAGACAGGACACCGGGGAGCTGTTTTTT

J gene: TRBJ2-5
V gene: TRBV7-2
D gene: TRBD2
clone size: .
CDR3 length: 16
CDR3 protein: CASSQTLRGGGKTQYF
CDR3 DNA: TGTGCCAGCAGCCAGACTTTGCGGGGGGGCGGGAAGACCCAGTACTTC